This T cell receptor (beta chain) was captured in a study of T cell changes during pregnancy in multiple sclerosis. The protocol was immunoSEQ multiplex PCR, while the TCRdb copy is restricted to in-frame clones and leaves out a portion. The sample holds about 40,000 clones, 90% to 95% seen once. The CDR3 has 13 amino acids. Between the trimmed V and J ends, which lost 2 bases and 7 bases, there was a span of 9 bases. Germline-derived CDR1 and CDR2 are MNHEY and SVGAGI. This specimen consisted of peripheral blood, obtained before pregnancy. The TCR sequence derives from a female donor with multiple sclerosis, enrolled in a pregnancy study. J is TRBJ1-5 and V is TRBV6-5; D not certain. The CDR3 loop reads CASSYDGRQPQHF. In DNA form, the CDR3 reads TGTGCCAGCAGTTACGATGGCAGGCAGCCCCAGCATTTT.